The 16 T cell receptor beta chains presented below share a single source sample, sequenced in a study of CD8 T cells in Susac syndrome. The RNA input was about 0.45 to 1 ug, and it was reverse transcribed with random hexamers. One entry per CDR3 protein, called by TCRdb with MiXCR from the immunoSEQ multiplex PCR reads. The table has 130,000 or so distinct CDR3 sequences, around 90% seen once. The sample comprised CD8+ T cells from PBMCs. These receptor sequences come from a human donor with multiple sclerosis.

V usage is TRBV29-1 and J usage is TRBJ2-7; 7 bases agree with TRBD2. J lost 3 bases, V lost 3 bases, and 5 bases had no gene match. The germline V gene has CDR1 SQVTM and CDR2 ANQGSEA. The CDR3 consists of 13 residues. The CDR3 region has the DNA TGCAGCGTTGAGGGAGGGGATTTCTACGAGCAGTACTTC. Translated, it gives CSVEGGDFYEQYF.

Here the CDR3 reads CASSWDTRNEQFF. The CDR3 bases are TGTGCCAGCAGTTGGGACACGAGGAATGAGCAGTTCTTC. The chain is built from TRBV27 and TRBJ2-1, with D possibly being TRBD1 (6 bases). Trimming shortened V by 4 bases and J by 7 bases, and 11 bases separated the two germline ends. Germline V gene data show CDR1 as MNHEY and CDR2 as SMNVEV (reference sequence). The CDR3 length is 13 residues.

The chain combines TRBV15 with TRBJ2-2; 7 bases line up with TRBD2. The CDR3 extends over 14 amino acids. The V gene end was trimmed by 5 bases and the J gene end by 5 bases; junction bases not matched to a gene: 5. Germline-derived CDR1 and CDR2 are LNHNV and YYDKDF (reference sequence). DNA for the CDR3: TGTGCCACCAGCCCCTTCGGGGGGACCGGGGAGCTGTTTTTT. It translates to CATSPFGGTGELFF. Filled out from reference TRBV15 and TRBJ2-2, the complete variable domain reads DAMVIQNPRYQVTQFGKPVTLSCSQTLNHNVMYWYQQKSSQAPKLLFHYYDKDFNNEADTPDNFQSRRPNTSFCFLDIRSPGLGDTAMYLCATSPFGGTGELFFGEGSRLTVL.

The V call is TRBV19, the J call TRBJ1-5, with D possibly TRBD1 on 6 matching bases. V lost 5 bases, J lost 4 bases, and 12 bases lay in between. The CDR3 is 14 amino acids. The germline CDR1 and CDR2 sequences are LNHDA and SQIVND (reference sequence). The CDR3 region is CASSPARGNQPQHF. CDR3 bases: TGTGCCAGTAGTCCCGCCAGGGGAAATCAGCCCCAGCATTTT.

The chain joins TRBV27 to TRBJ2-3, with unresolved D. Germline loops: CDR1 MNHEY, CDR2 SMNVEV (reference sequence). V lost 0 bases and J 8 bases, leaving 3 bases between the germline ends. This CDR3 is built from 11 residues. Here the CDR3 reads CASSLSGTQYF. The CDR3 DNA follows: TGTGCCAGCAGTTTATCGGGTACGCAGTATTTT.

This clonotype showed up just once. This chain links TRBV27 with TRBJ2-7; 9 nucleotides line up with TRBD1. V was pared by 6 bases and J by 3 bases, with 9 bases of the junction left unmatched. Germline CDR1 reads MNHEY; CDR2 reads SMNVEV (reference sequence). This CDR3 region has 15 residues. For the CDR3, the DNA is TGTGCCAGCAGCGCTGTGGGGACAGGGAGCTACGAGCAGTACTTC. Translated: CASSAVGTGSYEQYF.

This chain links TRBV11-2 with TRBJ2-3, with D possibly matching TRBD1 (5 bases). CDR1 and CDR2 (germline): SGHAT, FQNNGV. The CDR3 is made up of 19 amino acids. The V end was cut by 0 bases, the J end by 0 bases, with 19 bases between. Written as DNA, the CDR3 is TGTGCCAGCAGCTTAGATCTAGGGGTGGAAGATTGGAGCACAGATACGCAGTATTTT. Encoded protein: CASSLDLGVEDWSTDTQYF.

This clonotype was counted once. The J gene is TRBJ1-1, the V gene TRBV4-1; D uncertain. Germline loops: CDR1 MGHRA, CDR2 YSYEKL. The CDR3 runs 15 residues. V dropped 0 bases and J dropped 11 bases, with 19 bases sitting between them. CDR3 nucleotide sequence: TGCGCCAGCAGCCAAGATCTAGGTGGGGATCGTCTCGCTTTCTTT. Residues: CASSQDLGGDRLAFF.

The rearrangement links TRBV18 to TRBJ2-6; the D is unclear. Trimming left V 6 bases short and J 0 bases short, with 6 bases between. This CDR3 comprises 14 residues. Germline CDR1 and CDR2: KGHSH and LQKENI. The CDR3 nucleotides are TGTGCCAGCTCTCAACTCTCTGGGGCCAACGTCCTGACTTTC. As protein: CASSQLSGANVLTF.

In nucleotides, the CDR3 is TGTGCCTGGATTCCGAGACTAGCGGGAGAGGAGACCCAGTACTTC. This sequence encodes CAWIPRLAGEETQYF. V and J are TRBV30 and TRBJ2-5, with TRBD2 matching over 12 bases. The V gene's germline CDR1 is GTSNPN and CDR2 SVGIG (reference sequence). The junction had 8 bases not matched to a gene; V was cut back by 4 bases and J by 5 bases. CDR3 length: 15 amino acids.

The rearrangement links TRBV19 to TRBJ2-1, with a tentative D call TRBD2 (6 bases). The ends were cut back, 7 bases at V and 1 base at J, with 20 bases in the middle. The CDR3 contains 17 residues. The V gene's germline CDR1 is LNHDA and CDR2 SQIVND (reference sequence). This chain's CDR3 is CASTPFSASGSYNEQFF. Here the CDR3 DNA reads TGTGCCAGTACCCCCTTTAGCGCCAGCGGGTCCTACAATGAGCAGTTCTTC.

The CDR3: CAWSATATDTQYF. The CDR3 nucleotides read TGTGCCTGGAGTGCTACAGCTACAGATACGCAGTATTTT. This chain connects TRBV30 to TRBJ2-3; D is uncertain. V lost 1 base and J 3 bases, leaving 8 bases between the germline ends. The CDR3 consists of 13 residues. From germline, CDR1 is GTSNPN and CDR2 SVGIG (reference sequence). Full variable domain (outside the CDR3, taken from reference TRBV30 and TRBJ2-3): SQTIHQWPATLVQPVGSPLSLECTVEGTSNPNLYWYRQAAGRGLQLLFYSVGIGQISSEVPQNLSASRPQDRQFILSSKKLLLSDSGFYLCAWSATATDTQYFGPGTRLTVL.

J is TRBJ2-3 and V is TRBV25-1; 9 bases line up with TRBD2. In germline, CDR1 is MGHDK, CDR2 SYGVNS. The CDR3 totals 16 residues. V lost 0 bases, J lost 3 bases, and 4 bases stayed unmatched. The CDR3, as DNA: TGTGCCAGCAGTGAATACGTAGCGGGAGTGACAGATACGCAGTATTTT. It codes for CASSEYVAGVTDTQYF. Full variable domain (missing parts from reference TRBV25-1 and TRBJ2-3): EADIYQTPRYLVIGTGKKITLECSQTMGHDKMYWYQQDPGMELHLIHYSYGVNSTEKGDLSSESTVSRIRTEHFPLTLESARPSHTSQYLCASSEYVAGVTDTQYFGPGTRLTVL.

The rearrangement uses TRBV7-2 and TRBJ2-5; no definite D call. V was trimmed by 7 bases and J by 5 bases, leaving 8 bases between them. The germline V gene encodes CDR1 SGHTA and CDR2 FQGNSA. The CDR3 is 11 amino acids. The CDR3 bases are TGTGCCAGCACCGAGTTGGAGACCCAGTACTTC. Encoded protein: CASTELETQYF.

This clonotype has a handful of counts. The chain couples TRBV6-5 to TRBJ1-1; weak D call: TRBD1 (5 bases). V was pared by 2 bases and J by 11 bases, with 15 bases between. This CDR3 has 13 amino acids. CDR1 is MNHEY and CDR2 is SVGAGI in the germline V gene. The CDR3 DNA sequence: TGTGCCAGCAGTTACGGAATCGGGACCGGGGCTTTCTTT. Amino acid sequence: CASSYGIGTGAFF.

V is TRBV7-3 and J is TRBJ2-3; TRBD2 agrees at 7 bases. Losses at the gene ends were 8 bases for V and 2 bases for J; bases not matched to a gene: 4. Germline-derived CDR1 and CDR2 are SGHTA and FQGTGA. This CDR3 comprises 13 residues. The CDR3 reads CASSGGYTDTQYF. In nucleotides, the CDR3 is TGTGCCAGCTCGGGGGGATACACAGATACGCAGTATTTT.